This T cell receptor (beta chain) was observed in a study of shared clonotypes between healthy human individuals. Study-wide results and limits: In contrast to clonotypes shared by all four donors, non-shared clonotypes had lower generation probabilities.

A word on this clone: As yet, its antigen is unknown.

Repertoires were generated with immunoSEQ multiplex PCR, while TCRdb's copy carries only in-frame clones and drops some. The table lists 2.3 million or so clones, approximately 95% of them singletons. The junction had 7 bases not matched to a gene; V was cut back by 4 bases and J by 5 bases. The length of the CDR3 is 17 residues. Germline CDR1 MGHRA, CDR2 YSYEKL. V and J are TRBV4-1 and TRBJ2-1; 14 bases are a match to TRBD2. The material sequenced was naive CD4+ T cells from PBMCs. Indicated subset: CD45RA+ positively selected. This TCR derives from a man younger than 35 in good health. Some clones in this sample may be carry-over from other donors' samples. For the CDR3, the DNA is TGCGCCAGCAGCCGTAGACTAGCGGGAGGGCCAAACAATGAGCAGTTCTTC. This gives the protein CASSRRLAGGPNNEQFF.